The clone carrying this T cell receptor beta chain appeared once. As yet, its antigen is unknown. These data belong to a study of shared clonotypes between healthy human individuals. Study-wide context: A few men and a couple of women, aged 18 to 49, were donors. General observations from the study: Clonotypes shared by all four donors outscored non-shared clonotypes in generation probability. Rarefaction revealed incomplete sorted-subset sequencing despite large depth. The small donor group covered limited genetic and exposure diversity.

Naive CD8 populations comprised CD45RO-negative cells positively selected for CCR7, excluding terminally differentiated effector memory CD45RA+ cells. Trimming removed 2 bases from V and 1 base from J, with 9 bases in between. There are 15 residues in the CDR3. Germline CDR1 is MGHRA and CDR2 is YSYEKL. Method: immunoSEQ multiplex PCR; TCRdb's copy keeps in-frame clones and lacks some. The data contain roughly 2,000,000 clones, 80% to 95% of them singletons. The sequencing sample was made of naive CD8+ T cells from PBMCs. This TCR derives from a young man in good health. Some clones in this sample may be carry-over from other donors' samples. V usage is TRBV4-1 and J usage is TRBJ1-3; D not resolved. The CDR3 nucleotides are TGCGCCAGCAGCCAATATTCGGCTTCTGGAAACACCATATATTTT. Its translation: CASSQYSASGNTIYF.